The clone carrying this TCR beta chain has only a few counts. Its antigen is still unknown. The sample belongs to a study of cytomegalovirus exposure and HLA in healthy donors. Overall study results and limits: Despite most TCR sequences being rare, some public TCRs occurred in many donors.

The PCR had 60 Vbeta and 13 Jbeta primers. Source study methods: Unique TCR beta chains numbered roughly 84 million in a later analysis, with about 11 million shared. Method: immunoSEQ multiplex PCR; TCRdb's copy keeps in-frame clones and lacks some. The V and J calls and clone size are taken from that table; D and trimming were inferred from the DNA. The table lists about 170,000 clones, roughly 70% of them singletons. The sequencing input was PBMCs. The sequence derives from a man aged 35 to 55 in good health and CMV-seropositive.

The CDR3 here is CASSPFAGQGTEAFF. In nucleotides, the CDR3 is TGTGCCAGCAGTCCTTTTGCGGGACAGGGAACTGAAGCTTTCTTT. V is TRBV6-4 and J is TRBJ1-1, with TRBD1 matching over 9 bases. Germline CDR1 reads MRHNA; CDR2 reads SNTAGT. The CDR3 is 15 residues long. V shed 5 bases and J 5 bases; nucleotides not matched to a gene: 9.